These 31 T cell receptor beta chains were sequenced from one sample in a study of control samples from healthy donors and cancer patients. Using immunoSEQ multiplex PCR, the repertoire was profiled, and TCRdb retains in-frame clones only, with some absent. The table records approximately 140,000 clones, around 90% of them present only once. Sequencing input: blood. The receptors were sampled from a man aged 30 to 45 in good health.

J is TRBJ1-2 and V is TRBV25-1, with 7 bases identical to TRBD1. Germline V gene sequence: CDR1 MGHDK, CDR2 SYGVNS. J was trimmed by 5 bases and V by 3 bases; bases with no gene match: 6. The CDR3 length is 14 residues. This chain's CDR3 is CASSDSDRRYGYTF. For the CDR3, the DNA is TGTGCCAGCAGTGACTCGGACAGGCGTTATGGCTACACCTTC.

The V and J genes are TRBV5-1 and TRBJ1-1, with D possibly TRBD1 on 6 matching bases. V gave up 4 bases and J gave up 1 base, with 11 bases separating them. CDR3 size: 14 residues. Germline CDR1 reads SGHRS; CDR2 reads YFSETQ. CDR3 sequence (DNA): TGCGCCAGCAGCCTACAGGGTACGAACACTGAAGCTTTCTTT. It specifies CASSLQGTNTEAFF.

J is TRBJ1-1 and V is TRBV7-8, with D perhaps matching TRBD1 (5 bases). Germline V gives CDR1 SGHVS, CDR2 FQNEAQ. V lost 1 base and J 3 bases, leaving 12 bases between the germline ends. The length of the CDR3 is 15 residues. The DNA for the CDR3 is TGTGCCAGCAGCTTAGGGGCCAGGGTTGACACTGAAGCTTTCTTT. This gives the protein CASSLGARVDTEAFF.

The J gene is TRBJ2-1, the V gene TRBV28; 11 bases are shared with TRBD2. The CDR3 loop spans 17 amino acids. Looked up from germline, CDR1 is MDHEN and CDR2 is SYDVKM. V lost 4 bases to trimming and J lost 2 bases; unmatched junction nucleotides: 7. In nucleotides, the CDR3 is TGTGCCAGCAGTTCCCCCTTAGCGGGAGGGCCCTACAATGAGCAGTTCTTC. It encodes CASSSPLAGGPYNEQFF.

The chain combines TRBV7-2 with TRBJ1-2; 7 bases align to TRBD1. With V trimmed by 10 bases and J by 0 bases, 17 bases remained unmatched. The V gene's germline CDR1 is SGHTA and CDR2 FQGNSA. This CDR3 is 17 amino acids long. CDR3 sequence (DNA): TGTGCCATTAAGGGGCAGGGGGATTTCGAGTCTAACTATGGCTACACCTTC. It codes for CAIKGQGDFESNYGYTF.

In this sample, this clone turned up once. J is TRBJ1-4 and V is TRBV4-2; 7 nucleotides agree with TRBD1. This CDR3 is 14 amino acids long. After removal of 7 bases from V and 8 bases from J, the junction contained 10 bases not matched to a gene. Germline CDR1 and CDR2: LGHNA and YNFKEQ. The CDR3 region is CASTINRGDEKLFF. In DNA form, the CDR3 reads TGTGCCAGCACTATCAACAGGGGAGACGAAAAACTGTTTTTT.

The chain has TRBV7-6 and TRBJ1-3; D is possibly TRBD1 (6 bases). CDR3 length: 17 amino acids. Germline CDR1 reads SGHVS; CDR2 reads FNYEAQ. V lost 1 base and J 0 bases, leaving 13 bases between the germline ends. The CDR3: CASSLGGGKHSGNTIYF. In DNA form, the CDR3 reads TGTGCCAGCAGCTTAGGAGGGGGGAAACACTCTGGAAACACCATATATTTT. The full variable domain, with the rest looked up from reference TRBV7-6 and TRBJ1-3, is GAGVSQSPRYKVTKRGQDVALRCDPISGHVSLYWYRQALGQGPEFLTYFNYEAQQDKSGLPNDRFSAERPEGSISTLTIQRTEQRDSAMYRCASSLGGGKHSGNTIYFGEGSWLTVV.

This clone was seen only once. The chain carries TRBV28 and TRBJ2-1; TRBD1 matches at 9 bases. CDR1 is MDHEN, CDR2 SYDVKM, per germline. This CDR3 spans 16 amino acids. Germline trimming cut 5 bases from V and 0 bases from J; bases unmatched to any gene: 5. CDR3 coding DNA: TGTGCCAGCAGTAGGACAGGGGCGGGCTCCTACAATGAGCAGTTCTTC. Amino acid sequence: CASSRTGAGSYNEQFF.

The V call is TRBV13, the J call TRBJ2-5, with TRBD1 matching 7 bases. V shed 5 bases and J 2 bases; nucleotides not matched to a gene: 5. The CDR3 sequence is 14 residues long. CDR1 and CDR2 from the germline V gene are PRHDT and FYEKMQ (reference sequence). CDR3 protein: CASSAQTGQETQYF. In DNA form, the CDR3 reads TGTGCCAGCAGCGCTCAGACAGGGCAAGAGACCCAGTACTTC.

This rearrangement joins TRBV27 to TRBJ1-2, with 7 bases aligning to TRBD1. Per the germline V gene, CDR1 is MNHEY and CDR2 is SMNVEV (reference sequence). This CDR3 comprises 14 residues. The junction had 10 bases not matched to a gene; V was cut back by 4 bases and J by 8 bases. The CDR3: CASSSQTGLEGYTF. In nucleotides, the CDR3 is TGTGCCAGCAGTTCACAGACAGGGTTAGAGGGCTACACCTTC.

This chain joins TRBV27 and TRBJ1-2; TRBD1 matches at 7 bases. Germline V gene sequence: CDR1 MNHEY, CDR2 SMNVEV (reference sequence). CDR3 length: 14 residues. J was trimmed by 2 bases and V by 6 bases; bases with no gene match: 6. DNA for the CDR3: TGTGCCAGCAGGGAACAGGGGAGGAACTATGGCTACACCTTC. This sequence encodes CASREQGRNYGYTF.

The chain carries TRBV28 and TRBJ2-7; 8 bases line up with TRBD1. CDR3 length: 13 amino acids. Germline lookup yields CDR1 MDHEN and CDR2 SYDVKM. The V and J ends lost 4 bases and 3 bases, in that order; junction bases with no gene match: 2. The CDR3 reads CASSSGGGYEQYF. CDR3 in DNA: TGTGCCAGCAGTTCAGGGGGCGGCTACGAGCAGTACTTC. Combining the CDR3 with reference TRBV28 and TRBJ2-7 gives the whole variable domain DVKVTQSSRYLVKRTGEKVFLECVQDMDHENMFWYRQDPGLGLRLIYFSYDVKMKEKGDIPEGYSVSREKKERFSLILESASTNQTSMYLCASSSGGGYEQYFGPGTRLTVT.

This clone was seen once. V is TRBV28 and J is TRBJ2-2; D could derive from TRBD1 or TRBD2 (5 bases each). From germline, CDR1 is MDHEN and CDR2 SYDVKM. This CDR3 has 15 residues. Trimming cost V 7 bases and J 4 bases, with 16 bases left between them. CDR3 in amino acids: CASKLFGTSTGELFF. For the CDR3, the DNA is TGTGCCAGCAAGTTGTTCGGGACCTCCACCGGGGAGCTGTTTTTT.

The count of this clone is one. V gene TRBV6-4 combines with J gene TRBJ1-5; D not resolved. The CDR3 consists of 13 residues. Between the trimmed V and J ends, which lost 4 bases and 7 bases, there was a span of 11 bases. CDR1 is MRHNA and CDR2 is SNTAGT in the germline V gene. The CDR3 nucleotides read TGTGCCAGCAGTGTGTGGAGAGGACAGCCCCAGCATTTT. It specifies CASSVWRGQPQHF.

This chain links TRBV27 with TRBJ1-1; D is undetermined. The CDR3 extends over 18 amino acids. V was pared by 5 bases and J by 3 bases, with 25 bases between. The V gene's germline CDR1 is MNHEY and CDR2 SMNVEV (reference sequence). The CDR3: CASSPIPTLSQLYTEAFF. CDR3 nucleotide sequence: TGTGCCAGCAGTCCCATACCTACACTATCTCAGCTGTACACTGAAGCTTTCTTT.

This sequence joins TRBV5-4 and TRBJ1-4; D remains ambiguous. CDR3 size: 14 residues. The V end was cut by 4 bases, the J end by 7 bases, with 14 bases between. CDR1 and CDR2 (germline): SGHNT, YYREEE (reference sequence). The CDR3 DNA sequence: TGTGCCAGCAGCCCTCGAGGTGGGAGTGAAAAACTGTTTTTT. This translates into CASSPRGGSEKLFF.

This chain uses TRBV7-3 with TRBJ2-3; 7 positions agree with TRBD2. This CDR3 has 15 amino acids. Germline V gene data show CDR1 as SGHTA and CDR2 as FQGTGA. V lost 4 bases to trimming and J lost 4 bases; unmatched junction nucleotides: 8. The CDR3 DNA follows: TGTGCCAGCAGCTCTGGCGGGAGTTTCGCAGATACGCAGTATTTT. Translated, it gives CASSSGGSFADTQYF.

The chain has TRBV15 and TRBJ1-4; the D is unclear. V was cut by 6 bases and J by 3 bases, with 8 bases left in between. CDR1 is LNHNV and CDR2 is YYDKDF in the germline V gene (reference sequence). The CDR3 sequence is 13 residues long. The chain's CDR3 is CATSELANEKLFF. DNA for the CDR3: TGTGCCACCAGTGAGCTGGCTAATGAAAAACTGTTTTTT. The variable domain in full, completed from reference TRBV15 and TRBJ1-4, reads DAMVIQNPRYQVTQFGKPVTLSCSQTLNHNVMYWYQQKSSQAPKLLFHYYDKDFNNEADTPDNFQSRRPNTSFCFLDIRSPGLGDTAMYLCATSELANEKLFFGSGTQLSVL.

J is TRBJ1-2 and V is TRBV28; no clear D gene. The V end was cut by 6 bases, the J end by 0 bases, with 11 bases between. This CDR3 region has 14 residues. Looked up from germline, CDR1 is MDHEN and CDR2 is SYDVKM. The CDR3 sequence: CASSQIRANYGYTF. CDR3 DNA sequence: TGTGCCAGCAGCCAGATCCGAGCTAACTATGGCTACACCTTC.

CDR3 in amino acids: CASRGLRVSTDTQYF. CDR3 nucleotide sequence: TGCGCCAGCAGGGGACTAAGAGTTTCCACAGATACGCAGTATTTT. The J gene is TRBJ2-3, the V gene TRBV5-1; 7 nucleotides match TRBD2. The length of the CDR3 is 15 residues. Germline loops: CDR1 SGHRS, CDR2 YFSETQ. The junction had 8 bases not matched to a gene; V was cut back by 5 bases and J by 2 bases.

J is TRBJ1-1 and V is TRBV9, with 7 bases matching TRBD1. This CDR3 has 13 residues. After removal of 4 bases from V and 6 bases from J, the junction contained 6 bases not matched to a gene. Germline V lookup: CDR1 SGDLS, CDR2 YYNGEE. CDR3 sequence reads: CASSPRTGSEAFF. DNA for the CDR3: TGTGCCAGCAGCCCCAGGACAGGCTCTGAAGCTTTCTTT.

As DNA, the CDR3 is TGTGCCAGCAGTTGGGGGACATCAAGCTATGGCTACACCTTC. Encoded protein: CASSWGTSSYGYTF. The chain has TRBV28 and TRBJ1-2; TRBD1 might be the D (6 bases). The germline V gene has CDR1 MDHEN and CDR2 SYDVKM. The CDR3 consists of 14 residues. The V end was cut by 4 bases, the J end by 4 bases, with 13 bases between.

This clone is a singleton in its sample. This chain connects TRBV28 to TRBJ1-2; possible D gene TRBD1, 5 bases. CDR1 MDHEN and CDR2 SYDVKM come from the germline V gene. The CDR3 sequence is 14 residues long. The germline V and J ends were trimmed by 7 bases and 2 bases, with 14 bases remaining between them. DNA for the CDR3: TGTGCCAGCACTCACGGACGGGGGAACTATGGCTACACCTTC. Translation: CASTHGRGNYGYTF.

The V gene is TRBV6-2 or TRBV6-3, the J gene TRBJ1-2; no clear D gene. With 0 bases removed from V and 0 bases from J, the gap between germline ends came to 5 bases. Germline V gives CDR1 MNHEY, CDR2 SVGEGT. The CDR3 contains 14 residues. The DNA of the CDR3 is TGTGCCAGCAGTTACTCGGGAACTAACTATGGCTACACCTTC. Translated: CASSYSGTNYGYTF.

The chain uses TRBV12-3 or TRBV12-4 and TRBJ1-1; TRBD1 matches 7 bases. V lost 8 bases and J lost 1; bases outside the gene matches: 1. The CDR3 covers 12 residues. The CDR3 DNA reads as TGTGCCAGCGACAGGGCGAACACTGAAGCTTTCTTT. Residues: CASDRANTEAFF.

Only one count was recorded for this clone. The J gene is TRBJ2-7, the V gene TRBV10-3; D is perhaps TRBD1 (6 bases). Germline V gene sequence: CDR1 ENHRY, CDR2 SYGVKD. V was shortened by 10 bases and J by 0 bases, with 19 bases between the two germline ends. This CDR3 has 15 amino acids. CDR3 sequence reads: CATTDDGTSSYEQYF. CDR3 nucleotides: TGTGCCACCACTGACGATGGGACAAGCTCCTACGAGCAGTACTTC.

The genes are TRBV5-4 and TRBJ2-7, with a weak D call TRBD2 (5 bases). The CDR3 is 18 residues long. From germline, CDR1 is SGHNT and CDR2 YYREEE (reference sequence). V lost 0 bases and J lost 6, with 25 bases in between. The CDR3 protein is CASSLDASREFSVGEQYF. The CDR3 bases are TGTGCCAGCAGCTTGGACGCTTCGCGAGAATTTAGCGTTGGCGAGCAGTACTTC. Using reference TRBV5-4 and TRBJ2-7 for the parts outside the CDR3, the full variable domain is ETGVTQSPTHLIKTRGQQVTLRCSSQSGHNTVSWYQQALGQGPQFIFQYYREEENGRGNFPPRFSGLQFPNYSSELNVNALELDDSALYLCASSLDASREFSVGEQYFGPGTRLTVT.

The V and J genes are TRBV30 and TRBJ2-3; TRBD1 agrees at 10 bases. V lost 1 base and J lost 2; bases outside the gene matches: 6. CDR1 is GTSNPN and CDR2 is SVGIG in the germline V gene (reference sequence). The CDR3 consists of 16 residues. CDR3 protein: CAWSGDRGQYTDTQYF. The CDR3 DNA reads as TGTGCCTGGAGTGGCGACAGGGGGCAATACACAGATACGCAGTATTTT.

Written as DNA, the CDR3 is TGTGCCAGCAGGGGGACTAGCGGGATTTGGACCCAGTACTTC. Residues: CASRGTSGIWTQYF. The chain carries TRBV6-5 and TRBJ2-5; 13 bases are a match to TRBD2. The J segment lost 7 bases and the V segment lost 6 bases, leaving 5 bases of the junction unmatched. In germline, CDR1 is MNHEY, CDR2 SVGAGI. This CDR3 is built from 14 residues.

The chain is built from TRBV29-1 and TRBJ1-2, with D uncertain. V was pared by 6 bases and J by 1 base, with 6 bases between. Per the germline V gene, CDR1 is SQVTM and CDR2 is ANQGSEA. The CDR3 runs 11 residues. This CDR3 is CSVEGNYGYTF. CDR3 nucleotides: TGCAGCGTAGAGGGTAACTATGGCTACACCTTC.

The genes are TRBV30 and TRBJ1-3; D is perhaps TRBD1 (5 bases). The CDR3 has 17 residues. The germline V gene encodes CDR1 GTSNPN and CDR2 SVGIG (reference sequence). Trimming took off 0 bases at V and 0 bases at J, with 15 bases between the two ends. CDR3 DNA sequence: TGTGCCTGGAGTGTACGATTGGGGGGATCCTCTGGAAACACCATATATTTT. As protein: CAWSVRLGGSSGNTIYF. Based on the CDR3 plus reference TRBV30 and TRBJ1-3, the full variable domain is SQTIHQWPATLVQPVGSPLSLECTVEGTSNPNLYWYRQAAGRGLQLLFYSVGIGQISSEVPQNLSASRPQDRQFILSSKKLLLSDSGFYLCAWSVRLGGSSGNTIYFGEGSWLTVV.